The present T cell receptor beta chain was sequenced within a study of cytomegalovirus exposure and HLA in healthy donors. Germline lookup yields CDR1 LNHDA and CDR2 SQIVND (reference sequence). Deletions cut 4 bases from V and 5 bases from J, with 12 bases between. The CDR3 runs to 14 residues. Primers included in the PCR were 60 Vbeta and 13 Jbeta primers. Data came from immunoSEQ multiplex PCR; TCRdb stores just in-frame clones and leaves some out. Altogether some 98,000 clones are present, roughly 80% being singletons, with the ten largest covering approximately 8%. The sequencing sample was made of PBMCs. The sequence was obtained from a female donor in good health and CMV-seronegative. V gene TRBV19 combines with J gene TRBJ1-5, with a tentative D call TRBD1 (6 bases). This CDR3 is CASSTSGVDQPQHF. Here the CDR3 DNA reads TGTGCCAGTAGTACGTCAGGGGTGGATCAGCCCCAGCATTTT. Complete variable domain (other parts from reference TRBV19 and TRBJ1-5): DGGITQSPKYLFRKEGQNVTLSCEQNLNHDAMYWYRQDPGQGLRLIYYSQIVNDFQKGDIAEGYSVSREKKESFPLTVTSAQKNPTAFYLCASSTSGVDQPQHFGDGTRLSIL.